This TCR beta chain was captured in a study of Graves' ophthalmopathy and Graves' hyperthyroidism. Trimming left V 2 bases short and J 2 bases short, with 10 bases between. This CDR3 is built from 15 residues. The germline V gene encodes CDR1 SGHAT and CDR2 FQNNGV. This clonotype was seen a few times. For repertoire sequencing, the TCR beta CDR3 regions were amplified from RNA transcripts. Second-round multiplex PCR came after first-round RT-PCR with HTBI primers. TCRdb used MiXCR to reprocess the multiplex PCR reads, holding one entry per CDR3 protein. The sample shows 740,000 or so distinct CDR3 sequences, approximately 40% of them seen only once. Moderate-to-severe activity, with CAS ≥3, NOSPECS ≥4 and duration under 3 months, characterized the donors with ophthalmopathy. The authors isolated PBMCs from approximately 10 ml of fresh peripheral blood.

V is TRBV11-2 and J is TRBJ1-5, with unresolved D. The receptor's source is an adult man with Graves' ophthalmopathy. Specimen: peripheral blood. This CDR3 is CASSLRGTGNQPQHF. Here the CDR3 DNA reads TGTGCCAGCAGCTTACGAGGCACGGGCAATCAGCCCCAGCATTTT.